This TCR beta chain was recovered during a study of shared clonotypes between healthy human individuals. Study conclusions and caveats: Roughly 5% of naive CD4 clonotypes were common to four donors.

Method: immunoSEQ multiplex PCR; TCRdb's copy keeps in-frame clones and lacks some. The sample has nearly 750,000 clones, 55% to 75% seen once; the top ten hold approximately 2%. Concerning this clone: No antigen is known for it.

A CD45RA+ naive subset and a CD45RA-negative memory subset were split from CD4+ cells. The CDR3 is made up of 15 amino acids. Unmatched junction bases numbered 10, after V lost 5 bases and J lost 4 bases. Per the germline V gene, CDR1 is SGHAT and CDR2 is FQNNGV. The specimen sequenced was memory CD4+ T cells sorted from blood. As to subset: CD45RA-negative fraction. This chain links TRBV11-2 with TRBJ2-7; 8 nucleotides match TRBD2. This receptor was taken from a woman aged 30 to 39 in good health. The CDR3 spells CASSPLGSGKYEQYF. The CDR3 coding sequence is TGTGCCAGCAGCCCCCTCGGTAGCGGGAAGTACGAGCAGTACTTC.